The entry below describes one TCR beta chain. Trimming removed 6 bases from V and 4 bases from J; junction bases left unmatched: 10. The germline CDR1 and CDR2 sequences are DFQATT and SNEGSKA (reference sequence). This CDR3 contains 14 residues. The entry originates in a study of T-cell reconstitution after alpha-beta-depleted transplantation in children. Library preparation (for TCRbeta) was performed with unique molecular identifiers. Each CDR3 protein is one row after TCRdb ran MiXCR on the PCR reads. The sample gives roughly 500,000 distinct CDR3 sequences, approximately 29% of which show up once; around 2.5% is in the top ten.

The receptor comes from a human donor who donated a stem cell graft to a child with aplastic anemia. The chain couples TRBV20-1 to TRBJ1-2; TRBD1 matches at 8 bases. Sequenced here: PBMCs from the stem cell graft donor, sampled from the stem cell graft. The chain's CDR3 is CSASSTGGFYGYTF. CDR3 bases: TGCAGTGCGTCTTCAACAGGGGGTTTCTATGGCTACACCTTC.